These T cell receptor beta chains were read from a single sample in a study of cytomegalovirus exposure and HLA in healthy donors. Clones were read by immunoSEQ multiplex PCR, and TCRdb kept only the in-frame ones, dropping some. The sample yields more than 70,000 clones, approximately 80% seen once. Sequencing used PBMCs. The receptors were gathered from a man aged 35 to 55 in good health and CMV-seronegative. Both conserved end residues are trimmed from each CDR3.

SVTTPSYGYT,TRBV29-1,10
AIKGTVNTEAF,TRBV10-3,11
ASSHRESSNQPQH,TRBV28,13
ASSQGGYSSYNEQF,TRBV7-9,14
ASSLPRSKETQY,TRBV27,12
SVAGQGYNEQF,TRBV29-1,11
ASSEGANTEAF,TRBV6-1,11
ASSPTSGAPDTQY,TRBV11-1,13
ASSGTPSRGLYEQY,TRBV7-6,14
ASSSASGGDNEQF,TRBV5-1,13
ASSDSGGGTDTQY,TRBV6-4,13
ASSPSRALGGKLF,TRBV7-2,13
ASSLATGGADTQY,TRBV7-6,13
ASSLTGGRAF,TRBV11-2,10
ATSSPGQGAYGYT,TRBV15,13
ASSQNRGYNQPQH,TRBV18,13
ASLTGDYGYT,TRBV19,10
ASSPGAGELF,TRBV4-3,10
ASSYLAGDTDTQY,TRBV5-1,13
AISESQTGIHGYT,TRBV10-3,13
ASSYRGRGVYNEQF,TRBV6-5,14
ASSRRQGGADTQY,TRBV6-5,13
AWKGEPYYQETQY,TRBV30,13
ASSTRTGINYGYP,TRBV7-8,13
ATRVGHEQY,TRBV15,9
ASSLVGDQPQH,TRBV5-1,11
ASSLKGGNEKLF,TRBV7-9,12
ASSQAYTGSGNTIY,TRBV4-3,14
ASTHRGDEQY,TRBV7-3,10
ASDETGGAYEQY,TRBV7-9,12
ASSPDSYGYT,TRBV18,10
SVETYRENTEAF,TRBV29-1,12
ASSQDTTTGELF,TRBV14,12
ASSHGTSGYSYEQY,TRBV5-6,14
AISDSTYNEQF,TRBV10-3,11